Given below is one T cell receptor (beta chain) in context. Using its own MiXCR run on the RT-PCR reads, TCRdb lists one record per CDR3 protein. The table records 650,000 to 800,000 distinct CDR3 sequences, about 14% of them present only once. Germline lookup yields CDR1 ENHRY and CDR2 SYGVKD. The V end was cut by 5 bases, the J end by 2 bases, with 9 bases between. CDR3 size: 13 residues. The receptor was derived from a female donor in good health, serving as a healthy control. The sample comprised memory CD4+ T cells from blood. The V call is TRBV10-3, the J call TRBJ2-5, with D perhaps TRBD1 (5 bases). Written as DNA, the CDR3 is TGTGCCATCAGTTTTGACAGTCAAGAGACCCAGTACTTC. As protein: CAISFDSQETQYF.